Listed below are T cell receptor beta chains from one sample, sequenced in a study of technical replicates of blood from a few donors. Sequenced by immunoSEQ multiplex PCR; TCRdb stores in-frame clones only, minus some. The sample yields 50,000 to 70,000 clones, 85% to 95% seen once. Sequencing used PBMCs. Source of these receptors: a human donor in good health. Some clones in this sample may be carry-over from other donors' samples. CDR3s include the opening cysteine and the closing phenylalanine or tryptophan. A D gene is named only where the DNA matches it firmly.

d_call	j_call	v_call	cdr3_aa
TRBD1	TRBJ2-6	TRBV15	CATSRSRGTGEIVGANVLTF
TRBD2	TRBJ2-1	TRBV25-1	CASSEYSASGSPYNEQFF
TRBD1	TRBJ2-3	TRBV10-3	CAISTTLDRDPDTQYF
.	TRBJ1-5	TRBV28	CASSLYGNSNQPQHF
TRBD1	TRBJ1-1	TRBV7-3	CASSLTGGRGFLNTEAFF
.	TRBJ2-3	TRBV30	CAWSVQGTDTQYF
TRBD2	TRBJ2-7	TRBV9	CASSTTSGSSYEQYF
.	TRBJ2-1	TRBV4-2	CASSQVAPNEQFF
.	TRBJ2-2	TRBV9	CASSADTGELFF
.	TRBJ2-2	TRBV4-3	CASSQEPRGDDTGELFF
.	TRBJ2-2	TRBV30	CAWTLGRVDTGELFF
TRBD1	TRBJ2-2	TRBV6-5	CAIRRGGVTGELFF
.	TRBJ2-1	TRBV21-1	CASSKRTGPEQFF
.	TRBJ2-1	TRBV7-3	CASSLVSGGQGDKQFF
.	TRBJ2-1	TRBV5-4	CASSLVRQAGLLNEQFF
TRBD2	TRBJ2-5	TRBV2	CASKGSGAWETQYF
.	TRBJ1-1	TRBV25-1	CASSELWNTEAFF
TRBD2	TRBJ2-7	TRBV6-1	CASSLAAYEQYF
.	TRBJ2-7	TRBV30	CAWSYTGLKDEQYF
.	TRBJ2-3	TRBV4-1	CASSQGAQVGNTQYF
.	TRBJ2-1	TRBV4-3	CASSENHNEQFF
TRBD1	TRBJ2-7	TRBV7-6	CASSGGQAVEQYF
.	TRBJ2-3	TRBV18	CASSPPGVGTDTQYF
.	TRBJ2-7	TRBV5-1	CASSADFTYEQYF
.	TRBJ2-7	TRBV4-1	CASSQDLTVYEQYF
TRBD2	TRBJ2-5	TRBV7-3	CASSSAGGQETQYF
.	TRBJ2-7	TRBV30	CAWSPGDEQYF
.	TRBJ2-7	TRBV7-9	CASSKASGTGVDGSYEQYF
.	TRBJ1-1	TRBV5-1	CASSPNPDRNTEAFF
TRBD2	TRBJ2-3	TRBV7-9	CASSFAGGTDTQYF
TRBD1	TRBJ1-2	TRBV12-5	CASAQDRNYGYTF
.	TRBJ1-6	TRBV2	CASSEVPGTYNSPLHF
TRBD2	TRBJ2-1	TRBV2	CASSRPPGGGGAPEQFF
TRBD1	TRBJ2-3	TRBV6-1	CASTRLTGGTDTQYF
.	TRBJ2-5	TRBV5-6	CASSFIGETQYF
.	TRBJ2-2	TRBV11-3	CASSFDRSTGELFF
TRBD1	TRBJ2-4	TRBV6-5	CASSRDRAKNIQYF
.	TRBJ2-1	TRBV30	CAWTNSYNEQFF
.	TRBJ2-1	TRBV20-1	CSADRGNEQFF
.	TRBJ1-2	TRBV7-2	CASSLGPGGGSYGYTF
TRBD1	TRBJ1-2	TRBV7-2	CASSYPGQGYYGYTF
.	TRBJ2-7	TRBV5-6	CASSIRQRTYEQYF
.	TRBJ1-4	TRBV4-2	CASSQEGVLPGEKLFF
.	TRBJ2-1	TRBV6-1	CASSEDPGAYNEQFF
.	TRBJ2-2	TRBV10-3	CATRKEDSNTGELFF
TRBD2	TRBJ2-3	TRBV6-5	CASERSGGAGDTQYF
TRBD1	TRBJ2-1	TRBV7-6	CASSLWDRGGDEQFF
TRBD1	TRBJ1-4	TRBV7-2	CASSLQGAGTNEKLFF
.	TRBJ2-7	TRBV5-1	CASSLDGQRPYEQYF
TRBD1	TRBJ2-3	TRBV6-6	CASSFRQGPNTDTQYF
TRBD1	TRBJ2-7	TRBV7-9	CASSLADREESDEQYF
.	TRBJ2-7	TRBV13	CASSLTGPYEQYF
.	TRBJ2-1	TRBV9	CASSPRSGSNEQFF
.	TRBJ2-7	TRBV9	CASSVGGSLPYEQYF
.	TRBJ1-1	TRBV7-6	CASSLRGEANTEAFF
.	TRBJ1-1	TRBV18	CASSPLTGREAFF
TRBD1	TRBJ2-7	TRBV7-2	CASSPDRERTYEQYF
TRBD1	TRBJ2-5	TRBV5-1	CASSRGLDETQYF
TRBD2	TRBJ2-1	TRBV2	CASSEIAGGRGEQFF
.	TRBJ2-5	TRBV20-1	CSASLAETQYF